This section outlines one TCR beta chain sequence together with its context. As yet, its antigen is unknown. This sample is part of a study of CD8 T cells in Susac syndrome. Study-wide results and limits: The study acknowledged a relatively small number of individuals in its TCR sequencing and HLA analysis.

Matched for age and sex, the controls were healthy donors. The CD8+ and CD4+ T cells were isolated magnetically using a negative isolation approach, whereas the TEMRA cells were enriched by FACS. RNA totalling about 0.5 to 1 ug underwent reverse transcription with random hexamers. The method of amplification for TCR beta CDR3 was immunoSEQ multiplex PCR, covering 54 Vbeta and 13 Jbeta. TCRdb ran MiXCR on the immunoSEQ multiplex PCR reads and lists one entry per CDR3 protein. This table holds 150,000 to 200,000 distinct CDR3 sequences, just under 95% found once. Germline CDR1 GTSNPN, CDR2 SVGIG (reference sequence). V was trimmed by 0 bases and J by 4 bases, leaving 13 bases between them. There are 15 residues in the CDR3.

The sequence derives from a human donor in good health. Sequenced sample: CD4+ T cells from PBMCs. V and J are TRBV30 and TRBJ2-1; D is perhaps TRBD2 (6 bases). The DNA of the CDR3 is TGTGCCTGGAGTGTCCCCGGGAGTAGGTACAATGAGCAGTTCTTC. It yields the protein CAWSVPGSRYNEQFF.